The entry below describes one T cell receptor beta chain. These data come from a study of blood T cell repertoires in COVID-19. At the level of the study: The cDNA or gDNA used as material had been derived from T cells, B-cell-depleted T cells, or PBMCs.

CDR3 size: 17 residues. The V gene lost 1 base and the J gene lost 1 base, with 14 bases spanning the gap. Germline V gene sequence: CDR1 SGHAT, CDR2 FQNNGV. As originally analysed: Estimates of nucleated cell counts were drawn from the amplification of reference gene primers. Produced via immunoSEQ multiplex PCR; TCRdb's table is partial and in-frame only. The V and J calls and clone size were taken over from that table, and D and trimming were inferred from the DNA. This repertoire shows around 150,000 clones, 70% to 85% found once; its top ten account for about 10%. The source is a man aged 55 to 70 who had recovered from COVID-19. The sequencing input was peripheral blood. This rearrangement joins TRBV11-2 to TRBJ2-4; a possible D gene is TRBD1 (5 bases). The CDR3 DNA follows: TGTGCCAGCAGCTTAGTCAGGGATAGTGGGGCCAAAAACATTCAGTACTTC. This translates into CASSLVRDSGAKNIQYF.